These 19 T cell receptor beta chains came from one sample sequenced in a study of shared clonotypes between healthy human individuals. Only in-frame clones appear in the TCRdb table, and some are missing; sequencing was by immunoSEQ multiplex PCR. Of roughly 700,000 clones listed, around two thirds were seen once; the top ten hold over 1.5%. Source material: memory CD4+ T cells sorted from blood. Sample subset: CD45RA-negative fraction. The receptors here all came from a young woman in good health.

CDR3 region: CASSLRAGVETQYF. DNA of the CDR3: TGTGCCAGCAGCTTGAGGGCAGGGGTTGAGACCCAGTACTTC. The V and J genes are TRBV5-4 and TRBJ2-5; TRBD1 is a possible D gene (6 bases). V was clipped by 1 base and J by 5 bases, with 12 bases between them. Germline assignment: CDR1 SGHNT and CDR2 YYREEE (reference sequence). This CDR3 comprises 14 residues.

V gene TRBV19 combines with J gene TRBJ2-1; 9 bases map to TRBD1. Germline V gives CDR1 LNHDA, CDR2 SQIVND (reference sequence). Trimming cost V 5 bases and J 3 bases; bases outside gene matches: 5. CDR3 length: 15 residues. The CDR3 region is CASSLGGQGYNEQFF. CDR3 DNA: TGTGCCAGTAGTTTGGGGGGACAGGGCTACAATGAGCAGTTCTTC.

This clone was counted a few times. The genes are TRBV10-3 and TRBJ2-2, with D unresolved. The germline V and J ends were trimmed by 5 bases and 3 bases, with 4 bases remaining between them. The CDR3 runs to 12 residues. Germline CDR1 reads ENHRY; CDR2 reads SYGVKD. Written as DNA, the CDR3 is TGTGCCATCAGTCAAGACACCGGGGAGCTGTTTTTT. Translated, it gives CAISQDTGELFF.

For the CDR3, the DNA is TGCGCCAGCAGCTGGGGACAGACCCTTCGGACCCAGTACTTC. Translating it yields CASSWGQTLRTQYF. The gene calls are TRBV5-1 and TRBJ2-5, with 7 nucleotides matching TRBD1. The V and J ends lost 3 bases and 7 bases, in that order; junction bases with no gene match: 9. CDR1 is SGHRS and CDR2 is YFSETQ in the germline V gene. The CDR3 extends over 14 amino acids.

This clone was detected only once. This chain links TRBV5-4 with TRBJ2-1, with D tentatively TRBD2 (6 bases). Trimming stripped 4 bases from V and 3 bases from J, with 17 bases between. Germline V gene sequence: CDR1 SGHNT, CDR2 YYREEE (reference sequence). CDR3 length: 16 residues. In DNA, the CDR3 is TGTGCCAGCAGCCCGGGAGACGGTAACATCTACAATGAGCAGTTCTTC. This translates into CASSPGDGNIYNEQFF.

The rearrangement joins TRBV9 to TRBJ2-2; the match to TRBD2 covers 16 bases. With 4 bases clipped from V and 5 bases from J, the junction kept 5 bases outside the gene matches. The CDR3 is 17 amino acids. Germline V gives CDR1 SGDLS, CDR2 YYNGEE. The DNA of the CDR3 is TGTGCCAGCAGCCCGGGACTAGCGGGAGGGCGGACCGGGGAGCTGTTTTTT. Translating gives CASSPGLAGGRTGELFF.

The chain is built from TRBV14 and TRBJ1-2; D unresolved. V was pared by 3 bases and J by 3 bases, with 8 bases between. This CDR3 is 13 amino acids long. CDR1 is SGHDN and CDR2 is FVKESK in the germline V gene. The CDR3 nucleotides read TGTGCCAGCAGCCAGCGGGTCGACTATGGCTACACCTTC. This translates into CASSQRVDYGYTF.

CDR3 coding DNA: TGTGCCTCCCAGACCCAGGGAAACACCATATATTTT. Translating gives CASQTQGNTIYF. The rearrangement uses TRBV28 and TRBJ1-3; D remains ambiguous. V lost 11 bases and J lost 4, with 12 bases in between. Germline values: CDR1 MDHEN, CDR2 SYDVKM. The CDR3 is 12 amino acids.

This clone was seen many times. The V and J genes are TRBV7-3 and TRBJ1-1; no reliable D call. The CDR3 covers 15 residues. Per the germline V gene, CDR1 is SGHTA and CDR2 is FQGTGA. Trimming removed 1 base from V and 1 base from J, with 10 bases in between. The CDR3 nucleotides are TGTGCCAGCAGCTTAAATGGCAAGACGAACACTGAAGCTTTCTTT. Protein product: CASSLNGKTNTEAFF.

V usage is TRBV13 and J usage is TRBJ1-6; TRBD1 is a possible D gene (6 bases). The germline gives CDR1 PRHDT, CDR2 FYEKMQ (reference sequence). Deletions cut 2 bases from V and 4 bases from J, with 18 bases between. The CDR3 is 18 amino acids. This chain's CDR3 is CASSLLQGSSLYNSPLHF. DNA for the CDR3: TGTGCCAGCAGCTTACTTCAGGGGTCATCTCTGTATAATTCACCCCTCCACTTT.

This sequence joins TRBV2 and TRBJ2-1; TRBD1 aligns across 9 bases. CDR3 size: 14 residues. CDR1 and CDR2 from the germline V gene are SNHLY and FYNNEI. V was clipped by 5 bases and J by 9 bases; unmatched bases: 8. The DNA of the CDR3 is TGTGCCAGCAGTACCGGGACAGGGTGGAGTGAGCAGTTCTTC. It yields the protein CASSTGTGWSEQFF.

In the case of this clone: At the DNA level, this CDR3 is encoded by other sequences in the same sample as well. This CDR3 reads CASSRDRETQYF. CDR3 in DNA: TGTGCCAGCTCACGGGACCGGGAGACCCAGTACTTC. The V and J genes are TRBV18 and TRBJ2-5; D is tentatively TRBD1 or TRBD2 (5 bases each). The CDR3 totals 12 residues. V lost 4 bases and J lost 5, with 8 bases in between. The germline CDR1 and CDR2 sequences are KGHSH and LQKENI.

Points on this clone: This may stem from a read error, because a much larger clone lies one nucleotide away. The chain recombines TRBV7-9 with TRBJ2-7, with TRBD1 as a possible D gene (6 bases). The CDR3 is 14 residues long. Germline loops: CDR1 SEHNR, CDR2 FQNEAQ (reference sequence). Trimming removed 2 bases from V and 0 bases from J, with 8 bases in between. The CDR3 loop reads CASSLQGTSYEQYF. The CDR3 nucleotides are TGTGCCAGCAGCTTACAGGGGACCTCCTACGAGCAGTACTTC.

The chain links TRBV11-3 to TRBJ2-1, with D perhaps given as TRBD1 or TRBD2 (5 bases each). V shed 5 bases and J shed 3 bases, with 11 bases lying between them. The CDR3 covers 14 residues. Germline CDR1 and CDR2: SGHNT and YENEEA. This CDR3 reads CASSPGQNYNEQFF. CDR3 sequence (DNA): TGTGCCAGCAGCCCGGGGCAGAACTACAATGAGCAGTTCTTC.

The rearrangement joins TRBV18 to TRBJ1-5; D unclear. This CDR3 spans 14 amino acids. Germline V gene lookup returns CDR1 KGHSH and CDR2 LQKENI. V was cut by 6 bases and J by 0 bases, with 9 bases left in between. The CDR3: CASSLDYSNQPQHF. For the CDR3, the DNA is TGTGCCAGCTCCCTAGATTATAGCAATCAGCCCCAGCATTTT.

As DNA, the CDR3 is TGTGCCAGCAGTTCGGACAGGGTGGGGGAAAAACTGTTTTTT. Its translation: CASSSDRVGEKLFF. The chain combines TRBV28 with TRBJ1-4; 8 bases are shared with TRBD1. Trimming removed 4 bases from V and 8 bases from J; junction bases left unmatched: 6. The CDR3 covers 14 residues. Germline assignment: CDR1 MDHEN and CDR2 SYDVKM.

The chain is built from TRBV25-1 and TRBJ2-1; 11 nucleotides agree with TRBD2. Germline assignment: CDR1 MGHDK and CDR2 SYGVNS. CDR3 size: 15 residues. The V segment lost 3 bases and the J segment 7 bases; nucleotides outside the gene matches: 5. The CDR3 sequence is CASSERLAGGNEQFF. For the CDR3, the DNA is TGTGCCAGCAGTGAGAGGCTAGCGGGAGGTAATGAGCAGTTCTTC.

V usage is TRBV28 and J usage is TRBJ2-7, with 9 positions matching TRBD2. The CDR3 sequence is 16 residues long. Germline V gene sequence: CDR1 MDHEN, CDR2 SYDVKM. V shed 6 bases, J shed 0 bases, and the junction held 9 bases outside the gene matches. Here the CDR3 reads CASRDRSGGSSYEQYF. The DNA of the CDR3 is TGTGCCAGCAGGGACCGAAGCGGGGGGAGCTCCTACGAGCAGTACTTC. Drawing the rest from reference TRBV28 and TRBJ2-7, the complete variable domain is DVKVTQSSRYLVKRTGEKVFLECVQDMDHENMFWYRQDPGLGLRLIYFSYDVKMKEKGDIPEGYSVSREKKERFSLILESASTNQTSMYLCASRDRSGGSSYEQYFGPGTRLTVT.

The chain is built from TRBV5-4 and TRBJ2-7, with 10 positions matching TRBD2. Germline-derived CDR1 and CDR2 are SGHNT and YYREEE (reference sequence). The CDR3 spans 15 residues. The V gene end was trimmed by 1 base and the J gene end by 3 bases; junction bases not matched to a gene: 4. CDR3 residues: CASSLWTSGNYEQYF. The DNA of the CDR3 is TGTGCCAGCAGCTTGTGGACTAGCGGAAACTACGAGCAGTACTTC.